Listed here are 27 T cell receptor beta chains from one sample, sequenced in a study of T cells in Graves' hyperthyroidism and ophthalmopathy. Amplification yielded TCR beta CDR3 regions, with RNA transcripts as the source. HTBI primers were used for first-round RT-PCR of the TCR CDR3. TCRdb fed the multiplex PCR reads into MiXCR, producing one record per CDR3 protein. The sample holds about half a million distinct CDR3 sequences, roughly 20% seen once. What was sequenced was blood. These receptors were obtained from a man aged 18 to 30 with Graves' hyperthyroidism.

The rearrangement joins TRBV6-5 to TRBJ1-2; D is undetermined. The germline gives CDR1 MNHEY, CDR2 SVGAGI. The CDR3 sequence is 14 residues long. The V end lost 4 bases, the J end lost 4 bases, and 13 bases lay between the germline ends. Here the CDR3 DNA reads TGTGCCAGCAGTTTTGGGAGGTTTAGCTATGGCTACACCTTC. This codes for CASSFGRFSYGYTF.

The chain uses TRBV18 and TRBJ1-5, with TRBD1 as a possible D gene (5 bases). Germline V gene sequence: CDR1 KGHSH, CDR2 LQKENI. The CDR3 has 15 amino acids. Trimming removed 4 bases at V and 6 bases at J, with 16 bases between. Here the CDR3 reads CASSLSGTSVQPQHF. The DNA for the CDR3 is TGTGCCAGCTCACTATCCGGGACCTCAGTTCAGCCCCAGCATTTT.

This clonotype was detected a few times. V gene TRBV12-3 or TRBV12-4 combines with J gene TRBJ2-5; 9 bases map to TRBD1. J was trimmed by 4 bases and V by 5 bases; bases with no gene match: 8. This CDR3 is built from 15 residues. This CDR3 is CASSPGTGMRETQYF. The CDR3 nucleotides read TGTGCCAGCAGTCCCGGGACAGGGATGCGAGAGACCCAGTACTTC.

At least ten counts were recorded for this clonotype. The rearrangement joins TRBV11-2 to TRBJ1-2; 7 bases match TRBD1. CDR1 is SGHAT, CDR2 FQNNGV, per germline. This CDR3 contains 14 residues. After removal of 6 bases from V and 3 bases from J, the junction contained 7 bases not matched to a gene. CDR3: CASRPVGTDYGYTF. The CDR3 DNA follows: TGTGCCAGCAGACCGGTCGGGACAGACTATGGCTACACCTTC.

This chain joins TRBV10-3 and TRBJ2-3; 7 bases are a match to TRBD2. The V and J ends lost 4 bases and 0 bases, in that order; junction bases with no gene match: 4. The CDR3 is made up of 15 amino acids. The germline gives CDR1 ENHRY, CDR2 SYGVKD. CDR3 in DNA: TGTGCCATCAGTGCCGGGACTAAGAGCACAGATACGCAGTATTTT. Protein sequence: CAISAGTKSTDTQYF.

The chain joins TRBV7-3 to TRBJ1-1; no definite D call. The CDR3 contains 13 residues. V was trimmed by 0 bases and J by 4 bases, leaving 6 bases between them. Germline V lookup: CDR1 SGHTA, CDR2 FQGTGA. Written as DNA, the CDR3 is TGTGCCAGCAGCTTAACCGCGGGCACTGAAGCTTTCTTT. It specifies CASSLTAGTEAFF.

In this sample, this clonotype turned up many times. The CDR3 protein is CASSLDRNIQETQYF. Here the CDR3 DNA reads TGTGCCAGCAGTCTCGACAGGAATATCCAAGAGACCCAGTACTTC. The V call is TRBV12-3 or TRBV12-4, the J call TRBJ2-5; possibly TRBD1 for D (6 bases). The CDR3 totals 15 residues. The V gene lost 5 bases and the J gene lost 1 base, with 14 bases spanning the gap.

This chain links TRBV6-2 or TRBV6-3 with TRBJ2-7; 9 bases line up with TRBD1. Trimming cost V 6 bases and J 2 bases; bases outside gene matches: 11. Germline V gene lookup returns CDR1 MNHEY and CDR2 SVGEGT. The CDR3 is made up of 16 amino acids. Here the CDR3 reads CASRPPGTGKPYEQYF. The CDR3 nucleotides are TGTGCCAGCAGACCCCCCGGGACAGGGAAGCCCTACGAGCAGTACTTC.

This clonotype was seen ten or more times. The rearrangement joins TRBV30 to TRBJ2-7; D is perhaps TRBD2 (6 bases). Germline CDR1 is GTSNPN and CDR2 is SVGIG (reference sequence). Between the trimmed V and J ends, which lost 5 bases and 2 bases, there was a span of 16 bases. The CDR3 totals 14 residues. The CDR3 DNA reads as TGTGCCTGGGGGGAGGACGGCTTTCCCTACGAGCAGTACTTC. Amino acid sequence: CAWGEDGFPYEQYF.

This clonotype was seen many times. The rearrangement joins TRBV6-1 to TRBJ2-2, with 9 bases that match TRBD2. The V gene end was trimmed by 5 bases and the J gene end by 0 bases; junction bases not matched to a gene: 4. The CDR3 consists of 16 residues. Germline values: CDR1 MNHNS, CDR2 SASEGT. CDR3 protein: CASSPLAGSNTGELFF. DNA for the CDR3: TGTGCCAGCAGTCCCCTAGCGGGGTCGAACACCGGGGAGCTGTTTTTT.

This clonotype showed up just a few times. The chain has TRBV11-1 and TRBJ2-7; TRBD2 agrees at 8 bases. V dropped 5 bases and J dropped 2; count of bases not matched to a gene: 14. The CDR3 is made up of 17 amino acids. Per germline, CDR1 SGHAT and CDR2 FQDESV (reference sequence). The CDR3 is CASSVGPSSGSTYEQYF. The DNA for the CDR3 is TGTGCCAGCAGCGTAGGCCCCTCTAGCGGGTCAACCTACGAGCAGTACTTC.

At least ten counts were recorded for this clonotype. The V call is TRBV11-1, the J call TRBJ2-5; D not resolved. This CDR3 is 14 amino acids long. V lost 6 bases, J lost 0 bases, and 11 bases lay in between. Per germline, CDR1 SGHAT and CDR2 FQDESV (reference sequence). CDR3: CASRQQGDQETQYF. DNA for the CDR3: TGTGCCAGCAGGCAACAAGGAGACCAAGAGACCCAGTACTTC.

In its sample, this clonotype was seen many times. CDR3 nucleotide sequence: TGTGCCTACCAACGGGGGCCCAATCAGCCCCAGCATTTT. Translation: CAYQRGPNQPQHF. This chain links TRBV28 with TRBJ1-5; tentative D call: TRBD1 (6 bases). Germline V CDR1 and CDR2: MDHEN, SYDVKM. This CDR3 has 13 residues. With 11 bases removed from V and 3 bases from J, the gap between germline ends came to 14 bases.

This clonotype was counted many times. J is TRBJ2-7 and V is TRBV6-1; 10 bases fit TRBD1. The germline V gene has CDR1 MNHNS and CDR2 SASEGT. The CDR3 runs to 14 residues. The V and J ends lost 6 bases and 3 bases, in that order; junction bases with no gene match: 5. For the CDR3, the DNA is TGTGCCAGCAGGCAGACAGGGGGCTACTACGAGCAGTACTTC. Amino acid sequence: CASRQTGGYYEQYF.

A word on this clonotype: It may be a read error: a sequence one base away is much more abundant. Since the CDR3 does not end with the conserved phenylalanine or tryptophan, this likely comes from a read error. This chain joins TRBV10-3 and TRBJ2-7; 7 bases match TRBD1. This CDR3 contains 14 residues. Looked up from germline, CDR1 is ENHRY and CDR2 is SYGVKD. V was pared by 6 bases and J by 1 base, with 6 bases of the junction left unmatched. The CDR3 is CAISRTGASYEQYY. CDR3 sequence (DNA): TGTGCCATCAGCCGGACAGGAGCATCCTACGAGCAGTACTAC.

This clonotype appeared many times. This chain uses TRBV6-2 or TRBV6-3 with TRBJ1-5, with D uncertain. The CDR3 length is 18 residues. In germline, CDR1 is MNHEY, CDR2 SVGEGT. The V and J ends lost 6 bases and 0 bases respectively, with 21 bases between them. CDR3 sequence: CASSYPRSSFYSNQPQHF. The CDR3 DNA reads TGTGCCAGCAGCTACCCTCGCAGCAGCTTTTATAGCAATCAGCCCCAGCATTTT.

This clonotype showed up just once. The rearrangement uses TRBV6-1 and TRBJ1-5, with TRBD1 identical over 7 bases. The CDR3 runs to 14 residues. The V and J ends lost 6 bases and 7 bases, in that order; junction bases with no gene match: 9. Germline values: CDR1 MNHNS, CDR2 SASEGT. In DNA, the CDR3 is TGTGCCAGCAGGAACAGGGGCCAGGGACAGCCCCAGCATTTT. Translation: CASRNRGQGQPQHF.

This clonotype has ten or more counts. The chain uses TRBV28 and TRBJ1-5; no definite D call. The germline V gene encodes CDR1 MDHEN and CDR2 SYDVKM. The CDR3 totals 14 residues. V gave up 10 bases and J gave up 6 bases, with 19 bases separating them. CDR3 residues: CATRLRGEGQPQHF. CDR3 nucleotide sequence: TGTGCCACTCGCCTCCGGGGAGAAGGTCAGCCCCAGCATTTT.

Here the CDR3 reads CASSLTVLETQYF. The CDR3 DNA follows: TGTGCCAGCAGCTTAACGGTATTAGAGACCCAGTACTTC. The chain is built from TRBV7-3 and TRBJ2-5; no clear D. The CDR3 contains 13 residues. Deletions cut 0 bases from V and 4 bases from J, with 6 bases between. In germline, CDR1 is SGHTA, CDR2 FQGTGA. The full variable domain, its missing parts supplied by reference TRBV7-3 and TRBJ2-5, is GAGVSQTPSNKVTEKGKYVELRCDPISGHTALYWYRQSLGQGPEFLIYFQGTGAADDSGLPNDRFFAVRPEGSVSTLKIQRTERGDSAVYLCASSLTVLETQYFGPGTRLLVL.

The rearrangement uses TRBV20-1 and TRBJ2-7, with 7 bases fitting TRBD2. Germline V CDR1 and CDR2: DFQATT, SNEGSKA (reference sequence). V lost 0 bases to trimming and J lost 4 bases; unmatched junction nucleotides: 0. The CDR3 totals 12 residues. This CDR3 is CSAREREYEQYF. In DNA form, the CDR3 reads TGCAGTGCTAGAGAGCGGGAGTACGAGCAGTACTTC.

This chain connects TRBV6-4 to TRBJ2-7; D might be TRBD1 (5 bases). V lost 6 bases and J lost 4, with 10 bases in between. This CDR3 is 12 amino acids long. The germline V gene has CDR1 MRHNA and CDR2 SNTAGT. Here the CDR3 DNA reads TGTGCCAGCAGAGACCAGGGTTACGAGCAGTACTTC. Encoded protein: CASRDQGYEQYF.

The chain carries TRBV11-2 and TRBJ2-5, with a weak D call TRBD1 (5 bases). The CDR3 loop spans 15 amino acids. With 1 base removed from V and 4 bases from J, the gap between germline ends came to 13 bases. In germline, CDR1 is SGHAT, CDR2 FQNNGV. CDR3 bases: TGTGCCAGCAGCTTAGGGCAGGGTTTGGGAGAGACCCAGTACTTC. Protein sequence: CASSLGQGLGETQYF.

CDR3 in DNA: TGTGCCAGCAGCATCGGACAGGGGCTCAACTATGGCTACACCTTC. Translation gives CASSIGQGLNYGYTF. The chain carries TRBV7-9 and TRBJ1-2; 9 nucleotides line up with TRBD1. After removal of 5 bases from V and 2 bases from J, the junction contained 6 bases not matched to a gene. The CDR3 is made up of 15 amino acids. Germline V gene lookup returns CDR1 SEHNR and CDR2 FQNEAQ (reference sequence).

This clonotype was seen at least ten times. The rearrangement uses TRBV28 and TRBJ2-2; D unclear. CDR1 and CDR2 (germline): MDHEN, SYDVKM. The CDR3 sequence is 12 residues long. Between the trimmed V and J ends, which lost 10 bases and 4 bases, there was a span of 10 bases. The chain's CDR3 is CATMTRTGELFF. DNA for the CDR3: TGTGCCACCATGACGCGCACCGGGGAGCTGTTTTTT.

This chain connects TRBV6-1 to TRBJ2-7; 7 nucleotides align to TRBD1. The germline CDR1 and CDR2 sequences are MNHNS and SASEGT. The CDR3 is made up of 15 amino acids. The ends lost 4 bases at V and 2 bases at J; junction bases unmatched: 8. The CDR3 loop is CASSGDSGTAYEQYF. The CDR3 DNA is TGTGCCAGCAGTGGGGACAGTGGAACTGCCTACGAGCAGTACTTC.

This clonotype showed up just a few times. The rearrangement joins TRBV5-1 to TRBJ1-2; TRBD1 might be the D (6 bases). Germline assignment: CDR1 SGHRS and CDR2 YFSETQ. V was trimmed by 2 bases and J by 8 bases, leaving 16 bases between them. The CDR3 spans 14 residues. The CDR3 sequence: CASSLFNREDGYTF. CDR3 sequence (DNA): TGCGCCAGCAGCTTATTTAACAGGGAGGACGGCTACACCTTC.

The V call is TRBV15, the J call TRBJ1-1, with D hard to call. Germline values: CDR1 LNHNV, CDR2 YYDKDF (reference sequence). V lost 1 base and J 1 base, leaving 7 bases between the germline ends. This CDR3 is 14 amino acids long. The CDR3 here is CATSRGHPNTEAFF. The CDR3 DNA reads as TGTGCCACCAGCAGAGGACACCCGAACACTGAAGCTTTCTTT.